The entry below describes one T cell receptor delta chain. The antigen is undetermined. Sequences come from RNA converted to cDNA by reverse transcription. Multiplex PCR used pooled V-gene forward primers and a constant-region reverse primer to amplify CDR3s. TCRdb re-called the multiplex PCR reads using CATT. The sample lists roughly 56,000 delta-chain clones; approximately 16% were seen once. Germline CDR1 is TSWWSYY and CDR2 is QGS. The CDR3 sequence is 17 residues long. V lost 0 bases and J lost 4; bases outside the gene matches: 10. The data were taken from a study of Vδ1+ human thymocytes. Overall study findings and caveats: Thymic TRG and TRD repertoires appeared highly polyclonal, with Gaussian CDR3 length distributions. Unlike peripheral blood Vdelta1+ controls, thymic delta-chain sequences included about 20% Vdelta2 and few Vdelta3.

Alphabeta T cells were depleted, then CD3+ Vdelta1+ Vdelta2- thymocytes were FACS-sorted. The sequenced sample consisted of Vdelta1+ gamma-delta thymocytes from the thymus. Subset here: FACS-sorted CD3+ TCRalphabeta- TCRVdelta1+ TCRVdelta2- thymocytes. The origin of this receptor is a girl younger than two who had congenital heart surgery. V is TRDV1 and J is TRDJ1; 8 nucleotides match TRDD3. The CDR3 protein is CALGELPNYWGDDKLIF. Written as DNA, the CDR3 is TGTGCTCTTGGGGAACTTCCTAACTACTGGGGGGACGATAAACTCATCTTT.